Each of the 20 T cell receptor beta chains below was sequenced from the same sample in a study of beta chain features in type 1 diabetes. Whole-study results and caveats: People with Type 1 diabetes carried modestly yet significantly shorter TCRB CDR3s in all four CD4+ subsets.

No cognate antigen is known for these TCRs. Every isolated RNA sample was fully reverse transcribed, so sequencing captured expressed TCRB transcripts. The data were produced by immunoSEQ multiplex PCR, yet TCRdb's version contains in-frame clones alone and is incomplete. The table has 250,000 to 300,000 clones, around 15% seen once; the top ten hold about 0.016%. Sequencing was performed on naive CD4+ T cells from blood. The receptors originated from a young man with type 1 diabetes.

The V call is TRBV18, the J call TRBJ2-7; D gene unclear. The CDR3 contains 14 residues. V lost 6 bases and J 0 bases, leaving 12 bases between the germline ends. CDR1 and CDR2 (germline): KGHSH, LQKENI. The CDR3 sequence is CASSPVVNSYEQYF. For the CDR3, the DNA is TGTGCCAGCTCCCCCGTAGTGAACTCCTACGAGCAGTACTTC. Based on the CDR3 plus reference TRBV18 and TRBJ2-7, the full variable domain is NAGVMQNPRHLVRRRGQEARLRCSPMKGHSHVYWYRQLPEEGLKFMVYLQKENIIDESGMPKERFSAEFPKEGPSILRIQQVVRGDSAAYFCASSPVVNSYEQYFGPGTRLTVT.

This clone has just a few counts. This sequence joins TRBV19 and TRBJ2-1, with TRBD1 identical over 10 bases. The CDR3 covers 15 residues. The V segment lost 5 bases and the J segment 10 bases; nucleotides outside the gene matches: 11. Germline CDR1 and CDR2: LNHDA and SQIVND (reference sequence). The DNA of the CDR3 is TGTGCCAGTAGTTCGACAGGGGGCCCAAATGGGGAGCAGTTCTTC. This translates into CASSSTGGPNGEQFF.

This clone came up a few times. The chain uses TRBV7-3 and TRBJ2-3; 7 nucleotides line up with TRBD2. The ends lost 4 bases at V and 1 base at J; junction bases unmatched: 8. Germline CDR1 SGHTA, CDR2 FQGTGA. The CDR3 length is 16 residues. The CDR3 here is CASSSRLATGTDTQYF. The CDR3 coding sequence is TGTGCCAGCAGCTCCCGACTAGCCACAGGCACAGATACGCAGTATTTT.

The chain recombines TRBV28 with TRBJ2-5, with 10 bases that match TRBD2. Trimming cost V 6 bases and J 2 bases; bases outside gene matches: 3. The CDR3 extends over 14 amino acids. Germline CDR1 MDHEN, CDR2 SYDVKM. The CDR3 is CASRLAGRQETQYF. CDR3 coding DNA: TGTGCCAGCAGACTAGCGGGACGGCAAGAGACCCAGTACTTC.

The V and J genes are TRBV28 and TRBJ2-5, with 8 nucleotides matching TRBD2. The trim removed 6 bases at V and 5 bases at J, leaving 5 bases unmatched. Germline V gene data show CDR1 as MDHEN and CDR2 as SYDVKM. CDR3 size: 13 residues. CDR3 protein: CASRSGGFETQYF. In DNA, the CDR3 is TGTGCCAGCAGATCGGGAGGGTTTGAGACCCAGTACTTC.

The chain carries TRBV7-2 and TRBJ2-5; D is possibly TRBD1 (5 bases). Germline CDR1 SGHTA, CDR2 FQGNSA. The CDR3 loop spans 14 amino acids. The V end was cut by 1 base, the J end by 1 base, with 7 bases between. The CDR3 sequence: CASSLVGAQETQYF. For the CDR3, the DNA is TGTGCCAGCAGCTTAGTAGGGGCCCAAGAGACCCAGTACTTC.

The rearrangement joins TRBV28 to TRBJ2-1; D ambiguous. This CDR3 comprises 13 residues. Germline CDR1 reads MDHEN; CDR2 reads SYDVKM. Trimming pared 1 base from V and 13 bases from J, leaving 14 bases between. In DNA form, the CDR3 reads TGTGCCAGCAGTTTATTTGGTCGTACAAATCAGTTCTTC. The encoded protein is CASSLFGRTNQFF. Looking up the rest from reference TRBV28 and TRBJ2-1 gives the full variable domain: DVKVTQSSRYLVKRTGEKVFLECVQDMDHENMFWYRQDPGLGLRLIYFSYDVKMKEKGDIPEGYSVSREKKERFSLILESASTNQTSMYLCASSLFGRTNQFFGPGTRLTVL.

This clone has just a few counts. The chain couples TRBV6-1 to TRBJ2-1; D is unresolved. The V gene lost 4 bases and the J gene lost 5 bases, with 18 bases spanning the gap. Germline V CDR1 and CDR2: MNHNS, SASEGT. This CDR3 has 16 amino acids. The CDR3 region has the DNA TGTGCCAGCAGTGGAACCCTAGTGGTCCTGGACAATGAGCAGTTCTTC. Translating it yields CASSGTLVVLDNEQFF.

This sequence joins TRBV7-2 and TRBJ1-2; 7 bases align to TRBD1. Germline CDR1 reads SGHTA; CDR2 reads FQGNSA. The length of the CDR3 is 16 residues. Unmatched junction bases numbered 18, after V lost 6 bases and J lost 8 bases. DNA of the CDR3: TGTGCCAGCAGTCAGCCCCCTCGAACAGGGGCCGGGGGCTACACCTTC. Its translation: CASSQPPRTGAGGYTF.

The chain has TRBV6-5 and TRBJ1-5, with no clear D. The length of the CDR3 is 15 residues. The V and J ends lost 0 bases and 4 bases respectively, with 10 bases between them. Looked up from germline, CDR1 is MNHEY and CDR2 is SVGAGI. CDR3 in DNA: TGTGCCAGCAGTTACTCGAGAGAACTAAATCAGCCCCAGCATTTT. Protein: CASSYSRELNQPQHF.

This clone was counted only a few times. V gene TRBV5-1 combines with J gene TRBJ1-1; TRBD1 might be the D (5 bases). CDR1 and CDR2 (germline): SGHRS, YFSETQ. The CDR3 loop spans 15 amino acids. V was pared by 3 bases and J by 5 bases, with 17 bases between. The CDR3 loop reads CASSSGEPGWTEAFF. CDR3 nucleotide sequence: TGCGCCAGCAGCTCGGGGGAACCGGGGTGGACTGAAGCTTTCTTT.

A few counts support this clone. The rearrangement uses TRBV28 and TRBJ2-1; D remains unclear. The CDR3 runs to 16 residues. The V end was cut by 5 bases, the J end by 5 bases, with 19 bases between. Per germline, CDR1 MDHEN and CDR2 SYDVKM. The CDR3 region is CASSPGLSATHNEQFF. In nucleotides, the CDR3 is TGTGCCAGCAGTCCCGGATTGAGCGCCACCCACAATGAGCAGTTCTTC.

The CDR3 spells CASNPSGSRSYNEQFF. CDR3 nucleotides: TGTGCCAGCAACCCGAGCGGGAGTAGGTCCTACAATGAGCAGTTCTTC. J is TRBJ2-1 and V is TRBV25-1; the match to TRBD2 covers 8 bases. Germline V gene data show CDR1 as MGHDK and CDR2 as SYGVNS. Germline trimming cut 7 bases from V and 1 base from J; bases unmatched to any gene: 9. The CDR3 is 16 residues long. Complete variable domain (other parts from reference TRBV25-1 and TRBJ2-1): EADIYQTPRYLVIGTGKKITLECSQTMGHDKMYWYQQDPGMELHLIHYSYGVNSTEKGDLSSESTVSRIRTEHFPLTLESARPSHTSQYLCASNPSGSRSYNEQFFGPGTRLTVL.

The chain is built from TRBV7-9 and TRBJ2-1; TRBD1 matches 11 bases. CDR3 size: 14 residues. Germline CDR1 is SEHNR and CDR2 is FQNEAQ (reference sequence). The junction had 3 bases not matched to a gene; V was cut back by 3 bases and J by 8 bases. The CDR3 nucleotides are TGTGCCAGCAGCTTGGGACAGGGGGGGGATGAGCAGTTCTTC. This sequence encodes CASSLGQGGDEQFF.

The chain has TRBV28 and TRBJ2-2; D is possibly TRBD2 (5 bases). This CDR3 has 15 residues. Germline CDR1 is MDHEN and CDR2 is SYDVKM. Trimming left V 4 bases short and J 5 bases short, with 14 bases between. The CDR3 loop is CASSSPGYRTGELFF. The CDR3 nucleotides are TGTGCCAGCAGTTCCCCGGGATACCGGACCGGGGAGCTGTTTTTT. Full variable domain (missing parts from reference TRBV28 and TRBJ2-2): DVKVTQSSRYLVKRTGEKVFLECVQDMDHENMFWYRQDPGLGLRLIYFSYDVKMKEKGDIPEGYSVSREKKERFSLILESASTNQTSMYLCASSSPGYRTGELFFGEGSRLTVL.

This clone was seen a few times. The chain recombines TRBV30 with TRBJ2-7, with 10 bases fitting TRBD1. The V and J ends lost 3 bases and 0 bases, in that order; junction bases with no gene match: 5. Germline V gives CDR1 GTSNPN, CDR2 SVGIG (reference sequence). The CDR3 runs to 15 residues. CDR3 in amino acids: CAWRRTGGLSYEQYF. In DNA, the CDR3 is TGTGCCTGGAGAAGGACAGGGGGACTCTCCTACGAGCAGTACTTC.

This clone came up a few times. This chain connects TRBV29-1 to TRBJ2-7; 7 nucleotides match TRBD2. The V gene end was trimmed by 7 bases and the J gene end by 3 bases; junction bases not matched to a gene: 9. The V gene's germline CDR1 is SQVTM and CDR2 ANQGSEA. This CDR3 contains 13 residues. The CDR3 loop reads CSAFGTMRYEQYF. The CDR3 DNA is TGCAGCGCCTTCGGGACTATGCGCTACGAGCAGTACTTC.

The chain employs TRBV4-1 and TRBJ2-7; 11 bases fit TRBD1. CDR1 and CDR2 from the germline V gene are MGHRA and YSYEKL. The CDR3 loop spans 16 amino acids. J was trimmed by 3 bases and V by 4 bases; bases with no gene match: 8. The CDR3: CASSPERGTGGYEQYF. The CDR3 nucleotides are TGCGCCAGCAGCCCCGAGAGGGGGACAGGGGGCTACGAGCAGTACTTC.

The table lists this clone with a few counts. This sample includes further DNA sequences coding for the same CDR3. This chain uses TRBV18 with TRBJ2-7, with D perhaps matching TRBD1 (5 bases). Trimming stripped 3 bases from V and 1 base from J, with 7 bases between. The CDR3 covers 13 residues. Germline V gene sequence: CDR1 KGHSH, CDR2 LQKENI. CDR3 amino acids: CASSPQGSYEQYF. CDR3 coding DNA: TGTGCCAGCTCACCTCAGGGTTCCTACGAGCAGTACTTC.

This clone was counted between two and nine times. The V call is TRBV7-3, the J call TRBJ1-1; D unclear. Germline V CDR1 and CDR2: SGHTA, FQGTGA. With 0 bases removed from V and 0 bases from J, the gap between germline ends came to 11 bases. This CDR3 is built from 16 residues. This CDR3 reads CASSLTVRLVNTEAFF. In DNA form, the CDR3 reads TGTGCCAGCAGCTTAACTGTACGGCTAGTGAACACTGAAGCTTTCTTT.